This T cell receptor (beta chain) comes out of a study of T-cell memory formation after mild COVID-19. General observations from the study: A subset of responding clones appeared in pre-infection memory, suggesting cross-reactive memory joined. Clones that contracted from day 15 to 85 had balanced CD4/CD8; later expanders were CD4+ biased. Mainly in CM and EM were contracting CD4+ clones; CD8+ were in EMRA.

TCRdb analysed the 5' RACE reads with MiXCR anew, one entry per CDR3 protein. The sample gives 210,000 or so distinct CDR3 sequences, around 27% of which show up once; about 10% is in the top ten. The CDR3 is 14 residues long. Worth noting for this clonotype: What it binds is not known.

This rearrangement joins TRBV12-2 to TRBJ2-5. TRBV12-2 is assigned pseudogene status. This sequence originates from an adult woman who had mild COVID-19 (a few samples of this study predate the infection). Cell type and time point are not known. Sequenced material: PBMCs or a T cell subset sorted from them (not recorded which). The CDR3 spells CASRLEPGRETQYF. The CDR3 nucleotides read TGTGCAAGTCGCTTAGAACCAGGTCGAGAGACCCAGTACTTC.